The 9 T cell receptor beta chains reported below all come from one sample, sequenced in a study of T cell responses to AZD1222 COVID-19 vaccine. Profiling relied on immunoSEQ multiplex PCR, and the TCRdb table lists in-frame clones only, not all of them. The sample shows about 150,000 clones, over 75% of them seen only once. This specimen was peripheral blood, taken on day 0 of AZD1222 vaccination. The source is an adult in good health.

CDR3 residues: CASSLRREVSYEQYF. CDR3 DNA: TGTGCCAGCAGTTTACGGCGGGAGGTGTCCTACGAGCAGTACTTC. This chain uses TRBV28 with TRBJ2-7, with 8 bases that match TRBD2. The V gene's germline CDR1 is MDHEN and CDR2 SYDVKM. There are 15 residues in the CDR3. The V gene end was trimmed by 2 bases and the J gene end by 1 base; junction bases not matched to a gene: 4.

This chain uses TRBV25-1 with TRBJ1-2; D not certain. V was shortened by 1 base and J by 6 bases, with 12 bases between the two germline ends. This CDR3 region has 14 residues. The germline gives CDR1 MGHDK, CDR2 SYGVNS. The CDR3 loop is CASSEWDRIDGYTF. CDR3 sequence (DNA): TGTGCCAGCAGTGAATGGGATCGGATCGATGGCTACACCTTC.

The rearrangement joins TRBV2 to TRBJ2-2, with D unclear. CDR3 length equals 16 residues. Germline assignment: CDR1 SNHLY and CDR2 FYNNEI. Trimming removed 7 bases at V and 0 bases at J, with 15 bases between. As DNA, the CDR3 is TGTGCCAGCACGTGGTCGGGCAGAACGAACACCGGGGAGCTGTTTTTT. It encodes CASTWSGRTNTGELFF.

The V call is TRBV5-5, the J call TRBJ1-6; no definite D call. Germline loops: CDR1 SGHKS, CDR2 YYEKEE (reference sequence). The ends were cut back, 2 bases at V and 4 bases at J, with 10 bases in the middle. The CDR3 contains 15 residues. The CDR3 DNA reads TGTGCCAGCAGCTTCGAACGGTCGTATAATTCACCCCTCCACTTT. Translating it yields CASSFERSYNSPLHF.

The chain combines TRBV6-5 with TRBJ1-4; a possible D gene is TRBD1 (6 bases). With 1 base removed from V and 12 bases from J, the gap between germline ends came to 15 bases. This CDR3 contains 14 residues. Germline assignment: CDR1 MNHEY and CDR2 SVGAGI. The CDR3 sequence is CASSYYRDNGELFF. The CDR3 nucleotides are TGTGCCAGCAGTTACTACCGGGACAACGGCGAACTGTTTTTT.

This chain joins TRBV28 and TRBJ1-1, with no clear D. CDR1 is MDHEN, CDR2 SYDVKM, per germline. Trimming pared 6 bases from V and 1 base from J, leaving 6 bases between. The CDR3 has 12 residues. CDR3 sequence reads: CASSKPNTEAFF. The DNA of the CDR3 is TGTGCCAGCAGCAAGCCGAACACTGAAGCTTTCTTT.

The chain couples TRBV4-2 to TRBJ1-4, with D unclear. The CDR3 consists of 15 residues. V lost 1 base to trimming and J lost 4 bases, with 10 bases between them. CDR1 is LGHNA, CDR2 YNFKEQ, per germline. DNA for the CDR3: TGTGCCAGCAGCCAAGGAATAGTAATTAATGAAAAACTGTTTTTT. Protein: CASSQGIVINEKLFF.

This sequence joins TRBV4-3 and TRBJ2-7; 10 bases align to TRBD2. The germline V gene encodes CDR1 LGHNA and CDR2 YSLEER. The CDR3 loop spans 16 amino acids. Trimming took 0 bases from V and 7 from J; bases not matched to a gene: 9. CDR3 coding DNA: TGCGCCAGCAGCCAAGATGTCCTAGCGGGAGTGGGGGAGCAGTACTTC. Encoded protein: CASSQDVLAGVGEQYF.

This sequence joins TRBV13 and TRBJ2-7; unclear D gene. The CDR3 has 12 residues. Germline CDR1 is PRHDT and CDR2 is FYEKMQ (reference sequence). Trimming took off 10 bases at V and 3 bases at J, with 13 bases between the two ends. In DNA, the CDR3 is TGTGCCACATCTAAGAGAGGCTACGAGCAGTACTTC. This encodes CATSKRGYEQYF.